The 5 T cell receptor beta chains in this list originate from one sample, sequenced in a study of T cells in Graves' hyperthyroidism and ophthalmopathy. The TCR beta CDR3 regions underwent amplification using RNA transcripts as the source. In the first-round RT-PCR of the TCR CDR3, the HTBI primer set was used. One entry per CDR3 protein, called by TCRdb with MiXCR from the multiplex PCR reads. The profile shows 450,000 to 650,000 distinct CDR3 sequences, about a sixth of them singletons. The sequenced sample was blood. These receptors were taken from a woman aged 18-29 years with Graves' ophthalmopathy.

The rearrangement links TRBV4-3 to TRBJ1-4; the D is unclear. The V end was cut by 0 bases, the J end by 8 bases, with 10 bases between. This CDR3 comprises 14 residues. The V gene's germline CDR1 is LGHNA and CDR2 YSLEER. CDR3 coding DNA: TGCGCCAGCAGCCAAGACAGGACCGAGGAAAAACTGTTTTTT. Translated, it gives CASSQDRTEEKLFF.

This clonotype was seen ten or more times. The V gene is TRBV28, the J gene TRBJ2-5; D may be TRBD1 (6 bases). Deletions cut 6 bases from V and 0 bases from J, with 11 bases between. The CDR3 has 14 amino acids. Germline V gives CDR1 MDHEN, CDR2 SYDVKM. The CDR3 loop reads CASSPGTNQETQYF. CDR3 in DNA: TGTGCCAGCAGCCCCGGGACAAACCAAGAGACCCAGTACTTC.

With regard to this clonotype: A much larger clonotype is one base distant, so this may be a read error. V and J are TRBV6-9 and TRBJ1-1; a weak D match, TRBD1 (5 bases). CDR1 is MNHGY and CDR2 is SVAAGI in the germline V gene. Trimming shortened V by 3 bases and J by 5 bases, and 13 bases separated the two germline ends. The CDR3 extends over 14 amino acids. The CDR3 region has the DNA TGTGCCAGCAGTTACGGAGGGACTCGAACTGAAGCTTTCTTT. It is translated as CASSYGGTRTEAFF.

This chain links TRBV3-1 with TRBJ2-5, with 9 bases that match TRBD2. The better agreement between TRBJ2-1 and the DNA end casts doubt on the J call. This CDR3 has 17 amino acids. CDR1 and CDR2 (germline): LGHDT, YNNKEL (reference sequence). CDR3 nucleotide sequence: TGTGCCAGCAGCCAAGGGAGCGGGACTAGCTCATGGGAGACCCAGTTCTTC. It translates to CASSQGSGTSSWETQFF.

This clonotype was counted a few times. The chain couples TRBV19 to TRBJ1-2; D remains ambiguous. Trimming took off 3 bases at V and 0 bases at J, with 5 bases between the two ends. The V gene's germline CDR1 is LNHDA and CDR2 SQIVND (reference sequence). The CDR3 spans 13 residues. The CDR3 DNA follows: TGTGCCAGTAGTATTGCCGCTAACTATGGCTACACCTTC. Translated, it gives CASSIAANYGYTF.